This T cell receptor (beta chain) was found in a study of CD8 T cells in Susac syndrome (dated by TCRdb to the late 2010s). A note on the overall study: Repertoire sequencing was used to test whether CD8+ T cell activation and differentiation in Susac syndrome was antigen driven. Overall study outcomes, separate from this receptor: The number of individuals in the TCR sequencing and HLA analysis was acknowledged as relatively small.

RNA was extracted using the RNeasy kit, and about 0.45 to 1 microgram was reverse transcribed with random hexamers. TCR beta CDR3 regions were amplified with the immunoSEQ multiplex PCR assay covering 54 Vbeta and 13 Jbeta segments. To correct PCR amplification bias, a synthetic template baseline was used for both primer optimization and computational correction. Concerning the study's data processing: Reads were annotated to V, D and J genes per IMGT and analyzed with immunoSEQ Analyzer, keeping only productive sequences. Clonality was computed as one minus Shannon entropy normalized by log2 of the number of productive unique sequences. For each patient and control, public and private clones were evaluated within the 100 most prevalent clones. Clones were defined as Susac-specific when absent from the healthy and MS cohorts, from approximately 1,100 published viral clones and from other ImmuneACCESS disease sequences. In-frame beta chains were kept once TCRdb had trimmed the public reads at Q25 with fastp and called clones with MiXCR. Rows with a matching CDR3 protein are joined into one entry that keeps the most common DNA and genes. The V and J calls and clone size come from TCRdb's table, not from the authors' own analysis. Across this sample there are about 250,000 distinct CDR3 sequences, with over 85% seen only once. The ten largest clones represent 0.06% to 0.08% of the sample.

Peripheral blood CD8+ and CD4+ T cells from healthy donors, Susac syndrome patients and multiple sclerosis patients were profiled by high-throughput TCR beta sequencing. Multiple sclerosis controls were treatment-naive patients with stable or active relapsing-remitting disease fulfilling revised McDonald criteria. CD8+ TEMRA cells were enriched by FACS, while bulk CD8+ and CD4+ T cells were purified by magnetic negative isolation. Blood was drawn into EDTA tubes, processed within 24 hours, and PBMCs were isolated by density gradient centrifugation. PBMCs intended for TCR sequencing were frozen in liquid nitrogen and were later thawed in a 37 degrees C water bath. Purity of sorted or isolated CD4+, CD8+ and CD8+ TEMRA cells was at least 90%. Of note for this clonotype: Its antigen specificity is not known. Base quality data are lacking; no much larger clone is found one base away.

Input material: CD4+ T cells from PBMCs. The receptor comes from a human donor with multiple sclerosis.

The CDR3: CASSYRTGGWDGVTEAFF. At the DNA level, the sequence is TGTGCCAGCAGCTACCGGACAGGGGGATGGGATGGTGTCACTGAAGCTTTCTTT. The chain was built from TRBV7-2 and TRBJ1-1; the junction holds 10 bases that match TRBD1. Spanning cysteine to phenylalanine, the CDR3 consists of 18 amino acids. Only the CDR3 portion is preserved as DNA: 54 bases, with reading frame beginning at the first base. V trim: 4 bases; J trim: 4 bases; unmatched bases: 15. The germline V gene gives CDR1 as SGHTA and CDR2 as FQGNSA.